The 24 T cell receptor beta chains in this list originate from one sample, sequenced in a study of beta chain features in type 1 diabetes. TCRB transcripts that were expressed got sequenced, as all of the isolated RNA had been reverse transcribed. TCRdb's table, derived via immunoSEQ multiplex PCR, lists solely in-frame clones and lacks some. This repertoire shows under 800,000 clones, about 14% found once; its top ten account for approximately 0.093%. The material sequenced was naive CD4+ T cells from blood. The receptors derive from a man aged 18 to 30 in good health.

The chain recombines TRBV27 with TRBJ2-7; unclear D gene. The ends were cut back, 6 bases at V and 0 bases at J, with 15 bases in the middle. The germline gives CDR1 MNHEY, CDR2 SMNVEV (reference sequence). The CDR3 totals 15 residues. The CDR3, as DNA: TGTGCCAGCAGAACGTGGCAGTTTGGCTCCTACGAGCAGTACTTC. Its translation is CASRTWQFGSYEQYF.

The sample holds a few counts of this clone. The CDR3 coding sequence is TGTGCCAGCAGCCAGGCAACGGACAGGGTGGCTGAAAAACTGTTTTTT. This encodes CASSQATDRVAEKLFF. The chain couples TRBV14 to TRBJ1-4; 8 nucleotides agree with TRBD1. Germline trimming cut 3 bases from V and 7 bases from J; bases unmatched to any gene: 10. This CDR3 is built from 16 residues. Germline loops: CDR1 SGHDN, CDR2 FVKESK.

CDR3 in amino acids: CASSSRGTSGSERTDTQYF. The CDR3, as DNA: TGTGCCAGCAGCTCACGGGGGACTAGCGGGAGCGAACGCACAGATACGCAGTATTTT. The gene calls are TRBV7-6 and TRBJ2-3; TRBD2 agrees at 14 bases. From germline, CDR1 is SGHVS and CDR2 FNYEAQ. V was clipped by 4 bases and J by 1 base; unmatched bases: 10. The CDR3 length is 19 residues. The full variable domain, completed using reference TRBV7-6 and TRBJ2-3, is GAGVSQSPRYKVTKRGQDVALRCDPISGHVSLYWYRQALGQGPEFLTYFNYEAQQDKSGLPNDRFSAERPEGSISTLTIQRTEQRDSAMYRCASSSRGTSGSERTDTQYFGPGTRLTVL.

The J gene is TRBJ1-1, the V gene TRBV19; maybe TRBD1 (5 bases). Germline CDR1 is LNHDA and CDR2 is SQIVND (reference sequence). The CDR3 sequence is 11 residues long. The V end lost 7 bases, the J end lost 3 bases, and 6 bases lay between the germline ends. The CDR3 DNA is TGTGCCAGTACGGGGGACACTGAAGCTTTCTTT. It specifies CASTGDTEAFF.

This clone appeared a few times. V is TRBV29-1 and J is TRBJ1-2; D remains ambiguous. The CDR3 is 13 residues long. Trimming took 3 bases from V and 7 from J, leaving 15 bases between them. Germline-derived CDR1 and CDR2 are SQVTM and ANQGSEA. Written as DNA, the CDR3 is TGCAGCGTTGACTACCGAAGAGACGCTGGCTACACCTTC. Translation: CSVDYRRDAGYTF.

The chain uses TRBV28 and TRBJ2-6; D unresolved. CDR1 is MDHEN and CDR2 is SYDVKM in the germline V gene. The CDR3 loop spans 16 amino acids. Trimming removed 2 bases from V and 0 bases from J, with 8 bases in between. This CDR3 is CASSLDRRSGANVLTF. The CDR3 DNA follows: TGTGCCAGCAGTTTAGATCGGCGCTCTGGGGCCAACGTCCTGACTTTC.

The genes are TRBV7-3 and TRBJ1-3; D is uncertain. The CDR3 is made up of 16 amino acids. V was cut by 0 bases and J by 0 bases, with 9 bases left in between. Germline V gene sequence: CDR1 SGHTA, CDR2 FQGTGA. For the CDR3, the DNA is TGTGCCAGCAGCTTAACGTACCGGGACTCTGGAAACACCATATATTTT. Protein: CASSLTYRDSGNTIYF.

This clone was picked up a small number of times. This chain uses TRBV30 with TRBJ2-3; 11 bases align to TRBD2. This CDR3 contains 18 residues. The germline V gene has CDR1 GTSNPN and CDR2 SVGIG (reference sequence). With V trimmed by 3 bases and J by 0 bases, 11 bases remained unmatched. CDR3 coding DNA: TGTGCCTGGAGCGTCGGGACTAGCGGAATCACTAGCACAGATACGCAGTATTTT. This sequence encodes CAWSVGTSGITSTDTQYF.

In its sample, this clone was seen a few times. V is TRBV5-1 and J is TRBJ1-6; tentative D call: TRBD1 (6 bases). Germline CDR1 and CDR2: SGHRS and YFSETQ. Trimming shortened V by 0 bases and J by 8 bases, and 18 bases separated the two germline ends. This CDR3 spans 17 amino acids. CDR3 in DNA: TGCGCCAGCAGCTTGGCCCCACAGGGACTTAGAGATTCACCCCTCCACTTT. It is translated as CASSLAPQGLRDSPLHF.

V gene TRBV6-6 combines with J gene TRBJ2-4; D unclear. Germline CDR1 MNHNY, CDR2 SVGAGI (reference sequence). V was shortened by 2 bases and J by 4 bases, with 6 bases between the two germline ends. The CDR3 totals 13 residues. CDR3 nucleotide sequence: TGTGCCAGCAGTTACGCTCCGAAAAACATTCAGTACTTC. This sequence encodes CASSYAPKNIQYF.

The genes are TRBV5-1 and TRBJ1-2, with 8 positions matching TRBD1. J lost 8 bases, V lost 2 bases, and 5 bases had no gene match. This CDR3 region has 13 residues. Looked up from germline, CDR1 is SGHRS and CDR2 is YFSETQ. The CDR3 DNA is TGCGCCAGCAGCTTTCAGGACAGGGCGGGCTACACCTTC. It specifies CASSFQDRAGYTF. The whole variable domain, remainder taken from reference TRBV5-1 and TRBJ1-2, is KAGVTQTPRYLIKTRGQQVTLSCSPISGHRSVSWYQQTPGQGLQFLFEYFSETQRNKGNFPGRFSGRQFSNSRSEMNVSTLELGDSALYLCASSFQDRAGYTFGSGTRLTVV.

This clone was detected only a few times. The chain is built from TRBV2 and TRBJ2-2; D is possibly TRBD2 (6 bases). The CDR3 spans 16 residues. Trimming cost V 6 bases and J 0 bases, with 14 bases left between them. CDR1 is SNHLY, CDR2 FYNNEI, per germline. This CDR3 reads CASRRTGTANTGELFF. CDR3 in DNA: TGTGCCAGCAGGCGGACCGGGACTGCGAACACCGGGGAGCTGTTTTTT.

V is TRBV28 and J is TRBJ1-2, with 7 bases aligning to TRBD1. This CDR3 contains 15 residues. J gave up 0 bases and V 3 bases, and 4 bases lay outside the gene matches. CDR1 is MDHEN and CDR2 is SYDVKM in the germline V gene. CDR3 in amino acids: CASSFPGTANYGYTF. The CDR3 region has the DNA TGTGCCAGCAGTTTCCCCGGGACAGCTAACTATGGCTACACCTTC.

This clone was detected a few times. DNA of the CDR3: TGTGCCAGCAGCCGCGACAGGGGGCGGTGGGAGACCCAGTACTTC. It codes for CASSRDRGRWETQYF. The chain has TRBV11-1 and TRBJ2-5; TRBD1 matches 10 bases. V trimming: 5 bases; J trimming: 5 bases; junction bases outside the gene matches: 8. The CDR3 extends over 15 amino acids. Looked up from germline, CDR1 is SGHAT and CDR2 is FQDESV (reference sequence).

The chain uses TRBV6-5 and TRBJ2-7; either TRBD1 or TRBD2 may supply D (5 bases each). The CDR3 covers 15 residues. V was cut by 8 bases and J by 1 base, with 18 bases left in between. Looked up from germline, CDR1 is MNHEY and CDR2 is SVGAGI. The CDR3 reads CASRLEVGGSYEQYF. CDR3 DNA sequence: TGTGCCAGCCGACTCGAAGTTGGGGGATCCTACGAGCAGTACTTC.

This clone was counted only a few times. This chain joins TRBV7-2 and TRBJ2-5; D perhaps matches TRBD2 (6 bases). Trimming removed 7 bases from V and 7 bases from J, with 13 bases in between. CDR1 and CDR2 from the germline V gene are SGHTA and FQGNSA. The CDR3 has 12 amino acids. Here the CDR3 reads CASKRAPGTQYF. CDR3 coding DNA: TGTGCCAGCAAGCGGGCTCCCGGGACCCAGTACTTC.

This clone was counted between two and nine times. The chain carries TRBV7-6 and TRBJ1-3, with 7 bases lining up with TRBD1. The trim removed 5 bases at V and 5 bases at J, leaving 9 bases unmatched. The CDR3 runs to 15 residues. CDR1 SGHVS and CDR2 FNYEAQ come from the germline V gene. For the CDR3, the DNA is TGTGCCAGCAGCCCCGACAGGGAAGCTAGAAACACCATATATTTT. It translates to CASSPDREARNTIYF. Variable domain in full (rest from reference TRBV7-6 and TRBJ1-3): GAGVSQSPRYKVTKRGQDVALRCDPISGHVSLYWYRQALGQGPEFLTYFNYEAQQDKSGLPNDRFSAERPEGSISTLTIQRTEQRDSAMYRCASSPDREARNTIYFGEGSWLTVV.

This clone has only a few counts. The sample contains more than one DNA sequence encoding this CDR3. This CDR3 is CASSLDGGQPQHF. The DNA of the CDR3 is TGCGCCAGCAGCTTGGACGGCGGCCAGCCCCAGCATTTT. This chain uses TRBV5-1 with TRBJ1-5; the D is unclear. Trimming pared 0 bases from V and 7 bases from J, leaving 8 bases between. The CDR3 is made up of 13 amino acids. Germline loops: CDR1 SGHRS, CDR2 YFSETQ. Based on the CDR3 plus reference TRBV5-1 and TRBJ1-5, the full variable domain is KAGVTQTPRYLIKTRGQQVTLSCSPISGHRSVSWYQQTPGQGLQFLFEYFSETQRNKGNFPGRFSGRQFSNSRSEMNVSTLELGDSALYLCASSLDGGQPQHFGDGTRLSIL.

The chain is built from TRBV4-1 and TRBJ1-6, with 10 bases that match TRBD1. The germline V gene has CDR1 MGHRA and CDR2 YSYEKL. V lost 3 bases, J lost 10 bases, and 12 bases stayed unmatched. CDR3 length: 17 residues. In DNA, the CDR3 is TGCGCCAGCAGCCAGCAGTCCGGGACAGGGGTAGGCTCACCCCTCCACTTT. It specifies CASSQQSGTGVGSPLHF.

This clone was picked up a small number of times. This rearrangement joins TRBV6-4 to TRBJ1-2; tentatively, D is TRBD1 (6 bases). In germline, CDR1 is MRHNA, CDR2 SNTAGT. CDR3 length equals 14 residues. The ends were cut back, 3 bases at V and 4 bases at J, with 12 bases in the middle. For the CDR3, the DNA is TGTGCCAGCAGTGAAAGGGACACCTTCTATGGCTACACCTTC. Protein sequence: CASSERDTFYGYTF.

This clone was seen a few times. The chain links TRBV4-3 to TRBJ1-2; TRBD1 matches 7 bases. The length of the CDR3 is 14 residues. The V and J ends lost 4 bases and 0 bases, in that order; junction bases with no gene match: 2. Per the germline V gene, CDR1 is LGHNA and CDR2 is YSLEER. The CDR3 is CASSPGTANYGYTF. The CDR3 DNA reads TGCGCCAGCAGCCCCGGGACAGCTAACTATGGCTACACCTTC.

A few counts support this clone. The chain carries TRBV10-3 and TRBJ1-1, with TRBD1 matching over 8 bases. This CDR3 is built from 14 residues. V gave up 6 bases and J gave up 0 bases; unmatched junction bases: 3. Per germline, CDR1 ENHRY and CDR2 SYGVKD. The CDR3 reads CAIRGQVMNTEAFF. The CDR3, as DNA: TGTGCCATCAGGGGACAGGTAATGAACACTGAAGCTTTCTTT.

The chain is built from TRBV5-1 and TRBJ2-7; 8 bases match TRBD1. J lost 2 bases, V lost 0 bases, and 7 bases had no gene match. The CDR3 totals 16 residues. Germline V gene lookup returns CDR1 SGHRS and CDR2 YFSETQ. The CDR3 loop is CASSLGAGGATYEQYF. CDR3 nucleotides: TGCGCCAGCAGCTTGGGGGCAGGGGGCGCGACCTACGAGCAGTACTTC.

V gene TRBV28 combines with J gene TRBJ2-7; TRBD1 agrees at 7 bases. CDR1 is MDHEN, CDR2 SYDVKM, per germline. The CDR3 loop spans 13 amino acids. With 10 bases clipped from V and 2 bases from J, the junction kept 8 bases outside the gene matches. CDR3 DNA sequence: TGTGCCACTCAGACGGACAGGCCCTACGAGCAGTACTTC. Translation: CATQTDRPYEQYF.